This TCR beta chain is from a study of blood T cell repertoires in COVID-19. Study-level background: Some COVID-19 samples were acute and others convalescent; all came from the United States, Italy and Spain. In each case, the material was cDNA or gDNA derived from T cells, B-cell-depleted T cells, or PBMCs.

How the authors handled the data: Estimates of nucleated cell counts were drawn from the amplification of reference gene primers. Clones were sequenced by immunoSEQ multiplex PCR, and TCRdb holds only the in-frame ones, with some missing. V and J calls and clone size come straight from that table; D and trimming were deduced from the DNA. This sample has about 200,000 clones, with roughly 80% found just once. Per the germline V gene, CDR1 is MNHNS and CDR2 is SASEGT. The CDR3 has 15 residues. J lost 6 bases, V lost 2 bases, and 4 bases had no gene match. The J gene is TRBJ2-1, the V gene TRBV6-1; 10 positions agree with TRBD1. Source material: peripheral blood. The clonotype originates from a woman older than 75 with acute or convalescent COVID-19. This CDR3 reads CASSELRTGGNEQFF. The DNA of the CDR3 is TGTGCCAGCAGTGAACTTAGGACAGGGGGCAATGAGCAGTTCTTC.